Each of the 5 T cell receptor beta chains below was sequenced from the same sample in a study of T cells in Graves' hyperthyroidism and ophthalmopathy (dated by TCRdb to the late 2010s). The library was built by means of multiplex PCR. The sequencer was an Illumina HiSeq 2000. The TCR beta CDR3 regions were amplified from the RNA transcripts. The first round of RT-PCR for the TCR CDR3 was performed with the HTBI primer set and the Qiagen OneStep RT-PCR kit. Through fastp at Q25 and MiXCR, TCRdb rebuilt clones from the public reads, retaining in-frame beta chains. Entries that share a CDR3 protein sequence are merged under the most common genes and DNA. The sample table records roughly 660,000 distinct CDR3 sequences; about 18% of these occur just once. The leading ten clones occupy around 15% of the sample. The sequencing sample was made of blood. The receptors here all came from a man aged 50-59 years with Graves' hyperthyroidism.

The sample holds a few counts of this clonotype. The chain is built from TRBV4-3 and TRBJ1-6, with unresolved D. Trimming shortened V by 0 bases and J by 6 bases, and 9 bases separated the two germline ends. CDR1 and CDR2 from the germline V gene are LGHNA and YSLEER. The CDR3 is made up of 15 amino acids. CDR3 loop: CASSQDEGLNSPLHF. DNA for the CDR3: TGCGCCAGCAGCCAAGATGAAGGCCTTAATTCACCCCTCCACTTT.

The table lists this clonotype with many counts. The CDR3 bases are TGCGCCAGCAGTATAGCGGGAGTTGTCACAGATACGCAGTATTTT. Amino acids: CASSIAGVVTDTQYF. The J gene is TRBJ2-3, the V gene TRBV10-2, with 9 bases identical to TRBD2. Germline V gene sequence: CDR1 WSHSY, CDR2 SAAADI. CDR3 length equals 15 residues. The V gene end was trimmed by 5 bases and the J gene end by 2 bases; junction bases not matched to a gene: 5.

In this sample, this clonotype turned up many times. In nucleotides, the CDR3 is TGTGCCAGCAGCTTGACGGGACCCTCCTACAATGAGCAGTTCTTC. Its translation: CASSLTGPSYNEQFF. The chain has TRBV7-3 and TRBJ2-1, with D perhaps TRBD1 or TRBD2 (5 bases each). The length of the CDR3 is 15 residues. The ends were cut back, 3 bases at V and 0 bases at J, with 9 bases in the middle. Germline lookup yields CDR1 SGHTA and CDR2 FQGTGA.

This clonotype showed up just a few times. The chain joins TRBV18 to TRBJ2-7; tentatively, D is TRBD1 (5 bases). CDR3 size: 13 residues. The V and J ends lost 3 bases and 3 bases respectively, with 9 bases between them. Germline CDR1 KGHSH, CDR2 LQKENI. The CDR3 DNA reads as TGTGCCAGCTCACCCAGCGACAGCTACGAGCAGTACTTC. This translates into CASSPSDSYEQYF.

Ten or more counts support this clonotype. The CDR3 region has the DNA TGTGCCAGCAGCTTGGAGAGGGATACGCAGTATTTT. Translated, it gives CASSLERDTQYF. The V gene is TRBV5-5, the J gene TRBJ2-3; no reliable D call. This CDR3 comprises 12 residues. Germline-derived CDR1 and CDR2 are SGHKS and YYEKEE (reference sequence). V was trimmed by 0 bases and J by 6 bases, leaving 5 bases between them.